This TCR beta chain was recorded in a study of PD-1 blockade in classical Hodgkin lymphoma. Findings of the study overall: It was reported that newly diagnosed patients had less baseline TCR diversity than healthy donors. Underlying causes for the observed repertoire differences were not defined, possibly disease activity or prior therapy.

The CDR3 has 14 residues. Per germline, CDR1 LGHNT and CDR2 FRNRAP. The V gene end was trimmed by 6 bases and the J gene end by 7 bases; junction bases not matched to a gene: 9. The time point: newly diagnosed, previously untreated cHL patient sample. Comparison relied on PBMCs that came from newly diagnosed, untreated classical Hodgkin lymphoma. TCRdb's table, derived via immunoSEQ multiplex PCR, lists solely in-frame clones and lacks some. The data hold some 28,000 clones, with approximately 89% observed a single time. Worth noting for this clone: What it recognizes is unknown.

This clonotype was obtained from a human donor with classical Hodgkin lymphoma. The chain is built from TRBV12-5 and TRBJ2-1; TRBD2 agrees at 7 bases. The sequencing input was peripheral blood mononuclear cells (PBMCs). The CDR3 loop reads CASGLREGQNEQFF. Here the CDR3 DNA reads TGTGCTAGTGGGCTGAGGGAGGGGCAGAATGAGCAGTTCTTC. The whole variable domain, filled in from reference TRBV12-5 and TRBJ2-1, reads DARVTQTPRHKVTEMGQEVTMRCQPILGHNTVFWYRQTMMQGLELLAYFRNRAPLDDSGMPKDRFSAEMPDATLATLKIQPSEPRDSAVYFCASGLREGQNEQFFGPGTRLTVL.